This T cell receptor (beta chain) was profiled in a study of radiation and T cells in renal cell carcinoma (TCRdb year 2020). As for the study more broadly: The samples were obtained from a clinical trial, where primary renal cell carcinomas were treated with 15 Gy stereotactic body radiation therapy and then removed by nephrectomy 4 weeks afterward. A total of around 50 samples underwent TCR beta sequencing, made up of 26 tumors and roughly 27 peripheral blood samples. Across all 50 or so samples, approximately 4,000,000 unique CDR3 nucleotide sequences, encoding roughly 3 million unique CDR3 amino acid sequences, were identified.

The immunoSEQ kit was used, according to the manufacturer's recommendations, to generate TCR beta libraries from genomic DNA. For library preparation, a first multiplex PCR was performed with proprietary primers, followed by a second PCR in which unique barcodes were added, and bead cleanups were performed after each round. A positive control reaction and a negative control reaction, both provided in the kit, were run with every batch of samples. The final libraries were assessed on an Agilent 4200 TapeStation D1000 ScreenTape, pooled by volume, and quantified by qPCR. Sequencing was performed on an Illumina NextSeq500 using a MidOutput 150-cycle cartridge, with 156 Read1 cycles, 15 Index1 cycles, and the kit custom primers. The pooled library was loaded at approximately 1 pM, with an approximately 20% PhiX control spiked in. In the source study's methods: Vendor-processed data were analyzed in R, and a clonotype was defined as all T cells sharing the same CDR3 nucleotide sequence. For clone abundance analyses, frequencies were normalized to the 10,000 most abundant clones per sample. Before analysis, public T cell clones were removed, and these numbered fewer than six per sample on average. An abundance difference of at least 32-fold between compartments was the criterion for calling clonotypes tumor-enriched or baseline blood-enriched. A beta-binomial differential abundance model was applied to find clonotypes that expanded or contracted between blood time points. The Baroni-Urbani and Buser coefficient was used to measure tumor-blood repertoire similarity, and groups were compared with two-tailed Wilcoxon tests in R. TCRdb took over this immuneACCESS table, retaining in-frame rearrangements with V and J assigned. Such tables are incomplete; in checked studies, under half of the missing clones stem from an unresolved V gene, and the remainder is unexplained. The V and J calls and clone size are taken from that table; D and trimming were inferred from the DNA. This sample lists 150,000 or so clones; over 75% were detected once. The top ten clonotypes cover about 12% of the sample.

From the cysteine through the phenylalanine, the CDR3 covers 11 amino acids. Only CDR3 DNA remains: 33 bases, in frame from the first base. The germline V gene specifies SGHVS as CDR1 and FNYEAQ as CDR2. The junction shows trimming of 7 bases on V and 4 bases on J, plus 7 bases between the germline ends. Results and caveats for the whole study, not just this receptor: Because pretreatment tumor biopsies were not available, the study could not determine whether clonotypes were already present within the tumor at baseline. Effects of radiation dose or scheduling on the TCR repertoire could not be addressed with the single-armed trial design. Dynamics of the blood repertoire were not tracked past 4 weeks after treatment. In blood, the top tumor clonotypes increased from baseline to 2 weeks after radiation and then shrank by 4 weeks, which suggests a temporary expansion of tumor-resident clones.

A word on this clone: What this receptor recognizes is not known. There are no base qualities to consult, and no much larger clone falls within one base.

Per the publication, the time point label means: baseline pretreatment blood. Sample treatment or condition, as interpreted from the label and publication: 15 Gy SBRT to primary tumor, nephrectomy 4 weeks later. To follow tumor-enriched clonotypes, serial peripheral blood was collected from radiation-treated patients at baseline and at 2 weeks and 4 weeks after SBRT. All patients had renal cell carcinoma with clear cell pathology. Genomic DNA for TCR sequencing was prepared using the QIAamp DNA Blood Mini Kit (Qiagen). Samples were included in the analyses only if all quality control checks were passed.

The chain is made from TRBV7-6 and TRBJ1-1; the D segment cannot be called with confidence. This receptor was identified in a woman aged 50 to 60 with renal cell carcinoma. Material: blood, obtained from a patient whose treatment included radiotherapy and nephrectomy. The CDR3 protein is CASTDGTEAFF. The nucleotide sequence is TGTGCCAGCACCGATGGCACTGAAGCTTTCTTT.